Listed here are 11 T cell receptor beta chains from one sample, sequenced in a study of shared clonotypes between healthy human individuals. Sequenced by immunoSEQ multiplex PCR; TCRdb stores in-frame clones only, minus some. Altogether about 1.5 million clones are present, roughly 96% being singletons, with the ten largest covering over 1%. Sequencing used naive CD4+ T cells sorted from blood. The subset denotes: CD45RA+ positively selected. The receptor source for this set is a man in his thirties or forties in good health.

The chain carries TRBV5-1 and TRBJ1-1, with TRBD1 identical over 7 bases. V was clipped by 4 bases and J by 5 bases; unmatched bases: 5. The CDR3 runs 13 residues. Germline-derived CDR1 and CDR2 are SGHRS and YFSETQ. CDR3 sequence reads: CASSAQGGTEAFF. The CDR3 region has the DNA TGCGCCAGCAGCGCTCAGGGGGGGACTGAAGCTTTCTTT.

The chain combines TRBV6-6 with TRBJ2-7, with a possible D match to TRBD2 (5 bases). This CDR3 has 13 residues. Germline V gene lookup returns CDR1 MNHNY and CDR2 SVGAGI (reference sequence). V shed 3 bases and J shed 0 bases, with 6 bases lying between them. The CDR3 region is CASSYLASYEQYF. For the CDR3, the DNA is TGTGCCAGCAGTTATCTAGCCTCCTACGAGCAGTACTTC.

V gene TRBV5-1 combines with J gene TRBJ1-1, with TRBD1 matching 7 bases. The CDR3 sequence is 13 residues long. The V gene's germline CDR1 is SGHRS and CDR2 YFSETQ. The trim removed 1 base at V and 7 bases at J, leaving 4 bases unmatched. The CDR3 region has the DNA TGCGCCAGCAGCTTGAGGGGGCAAAGTGAAGCTTTCTTT. Amino acids: CASSLRGQSEAFF.

The chain couples TRBV7-9 to TRBJ2-3, with D possibly being TRBD2 (5 bases). The V end lost 5 bases, the J end lost 6 bases, and 18 bases lay between the germline ends. Germline V gene sequence: CDR1 SEHNR, CDR2 FQNEAQ (reference sequence). CDR3 size: 15 residues. The CDR3 reads CASSRTGSIVDTQYF. For the CDR3, the DNA is TGTGCCAGCAGCCGGACTGGCTCGATTGTCGATACGCAGTATTTT.

In the case of this clone: This specimen includes other DNA sequences encoding the same CDR3. V usage is TRBV5-4 and J usage is TRBJ2-7; 10 positions match TRBD1. In germline, CDR1 is SGHNT, CDR2 YYREEE (reference sequence). The CDR3 sequence is 14 residues long. The ends lost 3 bases at V and 3 bases at J; junction bases unmatched: 3. CDR3 residues: CASSSRDRGYEQYF. Written as DNA, the CDR3 is TGTGCCAGCAGCTCCCGGGACAGGGGCTACGAGCAGTACTTC. Filled out from reference TRBV5-4 and TRBJ2-7, the complete variable domain reads ETGVTQSPTHLIKTRGQQVTLRCSSQSGHNTVSWYQQALGQGPQFIFQYYREEENGRGNFPPRFSGLQFPNYSSELNVNALELDDSALYLCASSSRDRGYEQYFGPGTRLTVT.

The rearrangement links TRBV28 to TRBJ2-5; D may match TRBD1 or TRBD2 (5 bases each). The CDR3 covers 16 residues. V lost 7 bases to trimming and J lost 7 bases, with 25 bases between them. Germline-derived CDR1 and CDR2 are MDHEN and SYDVKM. CDR3 region: CASNTEGWSAGGTQYF. Written as DNA, the CDR3 is TGTGCCAGCAACACAGAGGGTTGGAGCGCTGGGGGGACCCAGTACTTC.

This clone was recorded only once. This rearrangement joins TRBV28 to TRBJ2-3; 8 positions match TRBD1. Trimming removed 5 bases from V and 0 bases from J; junction bases left unmatched: 4. This CDR3 is 15 amino acids long. Germline CDR1 is MDHEN and CDR2 is SYDVKM. The CDR3 coding sequence is TGTGCCAGCAGTCATGGACAGGGAAGCACAGATACGCAGTATTTT. Amino acid sequence: CASSHGQGSTDTQYF.

The chain uses TRBV9 and TRBJ2-4; D assignment may be TRBD1 or TRBD2 (5 bases each). Trimming took 3 bases from V and 4 from J, leaving 11 bases between them. Germline V gene sequence: CDR1 SGDLS, CDR2 YYNGEE. The CDR3 loop spans 14 amino acids. DNA of the CDR3: TGTGCCAGCAGCGAGGGACCGCGGAAAAACATTCAGTACTTC. It yields the protein CASSEGPRKNIQYF.

The chain links TRBV9 to TRBJ2-1; maybe TRBD2 (6 bases). The germline gives CDR1 SGDLS, CDR2 YYNGEE. The V end lost 3 bases, the J end lost 3 bases, and 13 bases lay between the germline ends. CDR3 length: 15 amino acids. CDR3 DNA: TGTGCCAGCAGCGCGTCTACGGGAGACTACAATGAGCAGTTCTTC. Its translation is CASSASTGDYNEQFF.

This chain links TRBV5-1 with TRBJ2-1; D is ambiguous. V was shortened by 0 bases and J by 8 bases, with 12 bases between the two germline ends. CDR3 length equals 14 residues. Germline assignment: CDR1 SGHRS and CDR2 YFSETQ. CDR3 sequence (DNA): TGCGCCAGCAGCTTGGCCACGGAGTTACATGAGCAGTTCTTC. This sequence encodes CASSLATELHEQFF.

The chain links TRBV29-1 to TRBJ2-5; D unclear. CDR1 is SQVTM and CDR2 is ANQGSEA in the germline V gene. Trimming shortened V by 1 base and J by 3 bases, and 12 bases separated the two germline ends. This CDR3 has 14 residues. The CDR3 is CSVEGRVYKETQYF. As DNA, the CDR3 is TGCAGCGTTGAAGGAAGAGTTTACAAAGAGACCCAGTACTTC. The full variable domain, rest sourced from reference TRBV29-1 and TRBJ2-5, is SAVISQKPSRDICQRGTSLTIQCQVDSQVTMMFWYRQQPGQSLTLIATANQGSEATYESGFVIDKFPISRPNLTFSTLTVSNMSPEDSSIYLCSVEGRVYKETQYFGPGTRLLVL.